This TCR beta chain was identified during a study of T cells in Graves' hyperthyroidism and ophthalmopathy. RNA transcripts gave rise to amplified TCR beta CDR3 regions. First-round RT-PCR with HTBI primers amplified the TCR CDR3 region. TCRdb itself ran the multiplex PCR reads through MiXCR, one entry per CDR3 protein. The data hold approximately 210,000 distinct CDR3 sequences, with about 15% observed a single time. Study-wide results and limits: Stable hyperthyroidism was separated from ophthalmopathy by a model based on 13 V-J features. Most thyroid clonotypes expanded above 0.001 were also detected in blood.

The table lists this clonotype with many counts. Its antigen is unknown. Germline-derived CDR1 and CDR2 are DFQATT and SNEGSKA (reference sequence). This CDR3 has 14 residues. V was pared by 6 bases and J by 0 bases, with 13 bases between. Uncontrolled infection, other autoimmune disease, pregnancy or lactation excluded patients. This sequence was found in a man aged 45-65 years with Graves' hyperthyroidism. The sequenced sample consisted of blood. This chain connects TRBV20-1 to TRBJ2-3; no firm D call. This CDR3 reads CSASDTTSTDTQYF. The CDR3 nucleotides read TGCAGTGCCTCAGACACTACCAGCACAGATACGCAGTATTTT.